This TCR beta chain originates from a study of blood T cell repertoires in COVID-19 (dated by TCRdb to 2020 to 2022). For the wider study: The collaborator samples originated in the United States, Italy and Spain and spanned the acute and convalescent phases of COVID-19. The material from the prospective study consisted of cDNA or gDNA derived from T cells, B-cell-depleted T cells, or PBMCs. The dataset comprised deeply sampled blood TCRbeta repertoires from subjects exposed to, actively infected with, or recovered from COVID-19. The repertoires were released in a freely available public database intended as a resource for research on the immune response to SARS-CoV-2. Samples were obtained from the ongoing ImmuneRACE study (first 160 participants) and from about 1,300 subjects provided by 6 global collaborators. A de-identified subject ID, COVID-19 status, age in years and sex were almost always included in the sample metadata. Where available, HLA class I and class II types were taken from metadata supplied by the sample provider and were not determined by assay-based typing. Study-wide conclusions, independent of this receptor: How much clinical and demographic metadata was included differed by source and by participant, and the metadata was provided uncurated.

Regarding this clone: Its antigen is currently not known. Base qualities are not provided; no much larger clone lies one nucleotide away.

Collaborating institutions collected whole blood in K2EDTA tubes following their own protocols. For TCRbeta analysis, collaborator samples were shipped as frozen whole blood, as isolated PBMCs, or as DNA extracted from either sample type. The CDR3 contains 16 residues, cysteine and valine counted. Only the CDR3 DNA is retained, 48 bases long and in frame from the first base. V ends up 5 bases short and J 4 bases short, with an unmatched junction base count of 14. In the germline V gene (reference sequence), CDR1 corresponds to MNHNY and CDR2 to SVGAGI. TCRbeta CDR3 regions were amplified from genomic DNA using the immunoSEQ Assay, a bias-controlled multiplex PCR. The paper's data handling went like this. Nucleated cell counts per sample were estimated from amplification of reference gene primers within the assay. Sequence reads were collapsed and filtered to measure the absolute abundance of every unique TCRbeta CDR3 rearrangement. Productive Simpson clonality was computed per sample as the square root of Simpson's diversity index over productive rearrangements. Entries here come from immuneACCESS through TCRdb and include only in-frame sequences with V and J called. Some clones fail to appear in such tables; in the studies checked, an unresolved V gene covers under half of the shortfall, and the cause of the remainder is unknown. The V and J calls and clone size are taken from that table; D and trimming were inferred from the DNA. The table for this sample lists nearly 110,000 clones; 84% of them were counted only once. In total, the top ten clones hold less than 5% of the sample.

Sequencing was carried out using peripheral blood. This receptor was taken from a human donor in a cohort sampled during active COVID-19. The rearranged chain carries TRBV6-6 and TRBJ2-7; TRBD2 lines up with 7 middle nucleotides. The CDR3 region reads CASSLLSPAGRYEQYV. The bases are TGTGCCAGCAGTCTACTAAGCCCAGCGGGAAGGTACGAGCAGTACGTC.